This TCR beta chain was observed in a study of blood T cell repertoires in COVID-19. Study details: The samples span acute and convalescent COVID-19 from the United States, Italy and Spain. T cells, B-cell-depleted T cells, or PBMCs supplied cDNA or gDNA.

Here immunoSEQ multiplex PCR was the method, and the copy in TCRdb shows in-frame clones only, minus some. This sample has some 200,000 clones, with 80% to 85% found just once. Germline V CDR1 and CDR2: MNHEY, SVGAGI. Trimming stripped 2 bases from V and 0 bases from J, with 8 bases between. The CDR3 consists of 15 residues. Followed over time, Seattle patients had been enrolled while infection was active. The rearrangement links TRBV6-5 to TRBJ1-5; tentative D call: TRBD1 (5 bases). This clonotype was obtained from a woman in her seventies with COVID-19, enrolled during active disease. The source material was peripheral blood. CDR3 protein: CASSYDRYSNQPQHF. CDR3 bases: TGTGCCAGCAGTTACGACAGATATAGCAATCAGCCCCAGCATTTT.